The 19 T cell receptor beta chains reported below all come from one sample, sequenced in a study of T cell responses to AZD1222 COVID-19 vaccine. Produced via immunoSEQ multiplex PCR; TCRdb's table is partial and in-frame only. The sample consists of some 170,000 clones, 85% to 95% of them appearing once. Sequencing was performed on peripheral blood, taken on day 0 of AZD1222 vaccination. These receptors were collected from an adult in good health.

In this sample, this clone turned up once. This rearrangement joins TRBV21-1 to TRBJ1-6. TRBV21-1 is given as a pseudogene. This CDR3 has 18 residues. CDR3: CASSAIGRPHSYNSLLHF. DNA of the CDR3: TGTGCCAGCAGCGCGATAGGGCGACCTCACTCCTATAATTCACTCCTCCACTTT.

Of note for this clone: The junction departs from the called germline gene at one end, perhaps through a read error. The gene calls are TRBV7-9 and TRBJ2-2, with D possibly matching TRBD2 (6 bases). This CDR3 is built from 15 residues. The germline V gene encodes CDR1 SEHNR and CDR2 FQNEAQ (reference sequence). The DNA of the CDR3 is TGTGCCAGCCTCCGTGGGGGACTGAACGCCGGGGAGCTGTTTTTT. Its protein product is CASLRGGLNAGELFF.

The chain employs TRBV28 and TRBJ1-2; no clear D. CDR3 length equals 13 residues. Germline V gene sequence: CDR1 MDHEN, CDR2 SYDVKM. Trimming took off 3 bases at V and 3 bases at J, with 8 bases between the two ends. CDR3 bases: TGTGCCAGCAGTTTGAAAACAGACTATGGCTACACCTTC. It encodes CASSLKTDYGYTF.

This sequence joins TRBV20-1 and TRBJ2-7; D possibly corresponds to TRBD2 (6 bases). The CDR3 has 11 amino acids. CDR1 is DFQATT, CDR2 SNEGSKA, per germline (reference sequence). The V end lost 3 bases, the J end lost 5 bases, and 8 bases lay between the germline ends. For the CDR3, the DNA is TGCAGTGCTAGGCGGGACGACGAGCAGTACTTC. Translation: CSARRDDEQYF.

The rearrangement links TRBV27 to TRBJ2-1; 9 bases match TRBD1. CDR3 length: 15 amino acids. CDR1 is MNHEY and CDR2 is SMNVEV in the germline V gene (reference sequence). J was trimmed by 6 bases and V by 2 bases; bases with no gene match: 5. The CDR3 DNA reads TGTGCCAGCAGTTTAGACAGGGGGGGTGGCAATGAGCAGTTCTTC. Protein: CASSLDRGGGNEQFF.

The chain links TRBV5-8 to TRBJ1-2; tentatively, D is TRBD1 (5 bases). This CDR3 has 16 residues. The ends were cut back, 2 bases at V and 4 bases at J, with 18 bases in the middle. The germline V gene has CDR1 SGHTS and CDR2 YDEGEE. In nucleotides, the CDR3 is TGTGCCAGCAGCTTCGTGTCAGGGAGAGAGGGCTATGGCTACACCTTC. Translating it yields CASSFVSGREGYGYTF.

This chain connects TRBV5-1 to TRBJ2-7; tentatively, D is TRBD1 (6 bases). The germline gives CDR1 SGHRS, CDR2 YFSETQ. V lost 4 bases and J 6 bases, leaving 23 bases between the germline ends. This CDR3 has 16 residues. In DNA, the CDR3 is TGCGCCAGCAGCCGAACCTACAGGGAAGTTAGTGGCGAGCAGTACTTC. Protein product: CASSRTYREVSGEQYF.

The chain employs TRBV10-3 and TRBJ2-3; D call uncertain. Germline-derived CDR1 and CDR2 are ENHRY and SYGVKD. V was pared by 6 bases and J by 3 bases, with 7 bases between. There are 12 residues in the CDR3. The CDR3 coding sequence is TGTGCCATCAGGGGTGTAACAGATACGCAGTATTTT. Residues: CAIRGVTDTQYF.

The V call is TRBV2, the J call TRBJ1-2, with D uncertain. The CDR3 length is 13 residues. Trimming took 6 bases from V and 2 from J, leaving 10 bases between them. Germline CDR1 reads SNHLY; CDR2 reads FYNNEI. The CDR3, as DNA: TGTGCCAGCAGGGGAACAGTGAACTATGGCTACACCTTC. Amino acid sequence: CASRGTVNYGYTF.

V and J are TRBV7-2 and TRBJ2-1; TRBD2 matches 10 bases. The trim removed 4 bases at V and 7 bases at J, leaving 7 bases unmatched. The CDR3 runs to 15 residues. Germline CDR1 SGHTA, CDR2 FQGNSA. The CDR3 DNA follows: TGTGCCAGCAGCTCGCCCGGGACTAGCGTAAATGAGCAGTTCTTC. This codes for CASSSPGTSVNEQFF.

The chain has TRBV7-9 and TRBJ1-2; no firm D call. The V end lost 3 bases, the J end lost 4 bases, and 15 bases lay between the germline ends. The germline V gene has CDR1 SEHNR and CDR2 FQNEAQ (reference sequence). The CDR3 loop spans 15 amino acids. CDR3 DNA sequence: TGTGCCAGCAGCTTGGACCTTCGGATGGGCTATGGCTACACCTTC. Its translation is CASSLDLRMGYGYTF.

The V and J genes are TRBV19 and TRBJ2-7, with 8 bases fitting TRBD1. V gave up 3 bases and J gave up 4 bases; unmatched junction bases: 8. Germline CDR1 and CDR2: LNHDA and SQIVND (reference sequence). This CDR3 has 15 residues. CDR3 loop: CASSIMTGEIYEQYF. The CDR3 DNA is TGTGCCAGTAGTATCATGACAGGGGAAATATACGAGCAGTACTTC.

The genes are TRBV6-5 and TRBJ1-6, with TRBD1 matching 10 bases. Per germline, CDR1 MNHEY and CDR2 SVGAGI. The CDR3 has 14 amino acids. V trimming: 6 bases; J trimming: 10 bases; junction bases outside the gene matches: 6. CDR3: CASRGQGRGSPLHF. CDR3 nucleotide sequence: TGTGCCAGCAGGGGACAGGGGCGCGGATCACCCCTCCACTTT.

The rearrangement uses TRBV19 and TRBJ1-1, with D possibly TRBD1 on 5 matching bases. Trimming cost V 3 bases and J 0 bases, with 11 bases left between them. The CDR3 runs to 15 residues. From germline, CDR1 is LNHDA and CDR2 SQIVND (reference sequence). Here the CDR3 reads CASSMGRYLNTEAFF. Here the CDR3 DNA reads TGTGCCAGTAGTATGGGGCGGTATTTGAACACTGAAGCTTTCTTT.

This clone was seen just once. V and J are TRBV11-2 and TRBJ1-6; no clear D. Trimming removed 1 base from V and 7 bases from J, with 5 bases in between. Germline-derived CDR1 and CDR2 are SGHAT and FQNNGV. The CDR3 sequence is 13 residues long. DNA for the CDR3: TGTGCCAGCAGCTTAGTCCTGAATTCACCCCTCCACTTT. This sequence encodes CASSLVLNSPLHF.

This clone was recorded once. J is TRBJ2-7 and V is TRBV11-3; TRBD2 might be the D (6 bases). The CDR3 is 13 amino acids. V shed 5 bases and J shed 6 bases, with 14 bases lying between them. Germline V gene lookup returns CDR1 SGHNT and CDR2 YENEEA. The CDR3 spells CASSPGGVGEQYF. DNA for the CDR3: TGTGCCAGCAGCCCAGGCGGGGTAGGCGAGCAGTACTTC.

The chain is built from TRBV27 and TRBJ1-2; D perhaps matches TRBD1 (6 bases). The CDR3 has 12 amino acids. V was pared by 5 bases and J by 8 bases, with 12 bases between. Per germline, CDR1 MNHEY and CDR2 SMNVEV (reference sequence). The CDR3 DNA sequence: TGTGCCAGCAGTAATGGGGGCCAGGGCTACACCTTC. It translates to CASSNGGQGYTF.

This clone was picked up a small number of times. This chain joins TRBV6-6 and TRBJ2-7, with TRBD2 matching 8 bases. The germline V gene encodes CDR1 MNHNY and CDR2 SVGAGI (reference sequence). The CDR3 has 14 residues. V shed 6 bases and J 0 bases; nucleotides not matched to a gene: 4. CDR3 DNA: TGTGCCAGCAGGACGGGGGGGGGCTCCTACGAGCAGTACTTC. Protein sequence: CASRTGGGSYEQYF.

V gene TRBV19 combines with J gene TRBJ1-2; 9 bases are a match to TRBD1. Germline assignment: CDR1 LNHDA and CDR2 SQIVND (reference sequence). This CDR3 has 14 residues. The V and J ends lost 4 bases and 2 bases, in that order; junction bases with no gene match: 2. CDR3 coding DNA: TGTGCCAGTAGTAGGACAGGGGCAAACTATGGCTACACCTTC. Encoded protein: CASSRTGANYGYTF.